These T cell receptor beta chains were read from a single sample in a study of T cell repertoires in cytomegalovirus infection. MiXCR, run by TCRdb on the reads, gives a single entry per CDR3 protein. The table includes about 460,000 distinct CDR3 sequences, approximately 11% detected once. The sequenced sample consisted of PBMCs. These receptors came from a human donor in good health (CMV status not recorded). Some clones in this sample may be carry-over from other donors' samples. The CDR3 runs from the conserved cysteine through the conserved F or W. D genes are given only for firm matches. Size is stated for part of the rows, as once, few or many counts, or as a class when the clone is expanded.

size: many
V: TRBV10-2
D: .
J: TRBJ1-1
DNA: TGCGCCAGCCATCACGGGGACACTGAAGCTTTCTTT
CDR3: CASHHGDTEAFF

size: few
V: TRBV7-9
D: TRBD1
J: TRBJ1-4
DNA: TGTGCCAGCACCAAGGGACAGGGGGCCGGGGCCTGGGAAAAACTGTTTTTT
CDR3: CASTKGQGAGAWEKLFF

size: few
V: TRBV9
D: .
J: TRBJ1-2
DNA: TGTGCCAGCAGCCCTCCGGGACAAGGAGTTGGGACCTTC
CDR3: CASSPPGQGVGTF

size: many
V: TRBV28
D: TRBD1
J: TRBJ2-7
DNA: TGTGCCAGCAGTCGTCGGACAGGACCCTACGAGCAGTACTTC
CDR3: CASSRRTGPYEQYF

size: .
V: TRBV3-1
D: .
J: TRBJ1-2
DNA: TGTGCCACGGGGAGGGAGGATGGCTACACCTTC
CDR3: CATGREDGYTF

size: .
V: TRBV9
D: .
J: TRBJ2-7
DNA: TGTGCCAGCAGCCCATATCGGGAAGACGAGCAGTACTTC
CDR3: CASSPYREDEQYF

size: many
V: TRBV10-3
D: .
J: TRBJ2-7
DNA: TGTGCGGCCAGGGGGGGTAGCCAGCAGTACTTC
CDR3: CAARGGSQQYF

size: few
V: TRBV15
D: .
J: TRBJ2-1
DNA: TGTGCCACCATCAAAAGCGGCATCTACAATGAGCAGTTCTTC
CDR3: CATIKSGIYNEQFF

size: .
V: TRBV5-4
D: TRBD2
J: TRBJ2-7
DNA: TGTGCCAGCAGCTGGGACCGCGGACTAGCGGGAACTAATGGGTCCTACGAGCAGTACTTC
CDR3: CASSWDRGLAGTNGSYEQYF

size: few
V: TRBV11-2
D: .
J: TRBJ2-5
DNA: TGTGCCAGCAGCCCGGGGGAGGTAGTAGCGGCAGAGACCCAGTACTTC
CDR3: CASSPGEVVAAETQYF

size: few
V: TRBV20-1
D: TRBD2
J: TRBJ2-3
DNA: TGCAGTGCTAGAGGAGCCAGCGGGACGCCCGACTTACTCACAGATACGCAGTATTTT
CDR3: CSARGASGTPDLLTDTQYF

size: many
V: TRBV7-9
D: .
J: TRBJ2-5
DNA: TGTGCCAGCAGCTTAGCCCAGGAGACCCAGTACTTC
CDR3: CASSLAQETQYF

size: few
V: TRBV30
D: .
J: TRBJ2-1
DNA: TGTGCCTGGAGTCCCCAGGGGAATGAGCAGTTCTTC
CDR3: CAWSPQGNEQFF

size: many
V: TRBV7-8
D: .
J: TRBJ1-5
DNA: TGTGCCAGCAGCTTCGGGACTTTAGGTCAGCCCCAGCATTTT
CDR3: CASSFGTLGQPQHF

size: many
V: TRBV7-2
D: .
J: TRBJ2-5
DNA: TGTGCCAGCAGCGCCGGGTGGGGGGAGACCCAGTACTTC
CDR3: CASSAGWGETQYF

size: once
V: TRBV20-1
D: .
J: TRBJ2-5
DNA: TGCAGTGCTAGAGATTTCATAGGGTGGTGGCAAGAGACCCAGTACTTC
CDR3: CSARDFIGWWQETQYF

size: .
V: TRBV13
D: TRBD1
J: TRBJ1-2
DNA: TGTGCCAGCAGCTCCCGGGACAGGTTAAATGGCTACACCTTC
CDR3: CASSSRDRLNGYTF

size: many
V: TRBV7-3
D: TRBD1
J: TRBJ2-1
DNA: TGTGCCAGCAGCCTCCGGGACAGAGTATACAATGAGCAGTTCTTC
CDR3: CASSLRDRVYNEQFF

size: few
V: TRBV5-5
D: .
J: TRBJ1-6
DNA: TGTGCCAGCAGCTTGCCGGGGGTTAATTCACCCCTCCACTTT
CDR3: CASSLPGVNSPLHF

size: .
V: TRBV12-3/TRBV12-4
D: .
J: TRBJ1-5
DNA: TGTGCCAGCAGTTTATCTGGGGGATATAGCAATCAGCCCCAGCATTTT
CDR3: CASSLSGGYSNQPQHF

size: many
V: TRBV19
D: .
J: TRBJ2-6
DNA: TGTGCCAGTAGTACATTAACAGGTTTCTTCAGCTCTGGGGCCAACGTCCTGACTTTC
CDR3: CASSTLTGFFSSGANVLTF

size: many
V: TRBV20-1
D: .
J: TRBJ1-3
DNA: TGCAGTGCTACAGATTGGGACACCCGCTCTGGAAACACCATATATTTT
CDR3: CSATDWDTRSGNTIYF

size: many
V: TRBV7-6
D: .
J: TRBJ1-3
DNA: TGTGCCAGCAGCTTAGCGTCGGGGAAGGACGGAAACACCATATATTTT
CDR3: CASSLASGKDGNTIYF

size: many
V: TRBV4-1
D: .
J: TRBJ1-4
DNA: TGCGCCAGCAGCCAAGGACGGAATAATGAAAAACTGTTTTTT
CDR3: CASSQGRNNEKLFF

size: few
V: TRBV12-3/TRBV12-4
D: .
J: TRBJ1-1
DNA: TGTGCCAGCAGTTTCGGGGAGGCCACTGAAGCTTTCTTT
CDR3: CASSFGEATEAFF

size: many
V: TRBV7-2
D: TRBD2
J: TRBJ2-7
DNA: TGTGCCAGCAGCTTAGACCCAAAGACCGGGACTAGTTACGAGCAGTACTTC
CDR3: CASSLDPKTGTSYEQYF

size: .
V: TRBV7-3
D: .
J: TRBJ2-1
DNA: TGTGCCAGCAGCTTAAGTATGGAGAATGAGCAGTTCTTC
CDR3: CASSLSMENEQFF

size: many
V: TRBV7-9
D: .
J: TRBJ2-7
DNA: TGTGCCAGCAGCTCCCAAAGCTCCTACGAGCAGTACTTC
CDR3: CASSSQSSYEQYF

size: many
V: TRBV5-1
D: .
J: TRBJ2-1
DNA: TGCGCCAGCAGCTTGCCCTCCTACAATGAGCAGTTCTTC
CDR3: CASSLPSYNEQFF

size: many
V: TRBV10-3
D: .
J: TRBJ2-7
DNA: TGTGCCATCACCGAGAGGGAGGGGGCCTCCTACGAGCAGTACTTC
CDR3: CAITEREGASYEQYF

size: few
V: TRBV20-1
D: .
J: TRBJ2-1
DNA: TGCAGTGCTAGCGTTGGGGTGGGGGAGCAGTTCTTC
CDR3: CSASVGVGEQFF

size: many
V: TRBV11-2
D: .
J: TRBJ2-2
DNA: TGTGCCAGCAGCGCAGGACAGTCCACCGGGGAGCTGTTTTTT
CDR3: CASSAGQSTGELFF

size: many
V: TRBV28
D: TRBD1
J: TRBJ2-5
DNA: TGTGCCAGCAGTTTACACGGACAGGGGAAGATGGAGACCCAGTACTTC
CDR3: CASSLHGQGKMETQYF

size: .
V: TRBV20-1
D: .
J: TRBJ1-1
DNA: TGCAGTGCTGATACAGAGAACACTGAAGCTTTCTTT
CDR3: CSADTENTEAFF

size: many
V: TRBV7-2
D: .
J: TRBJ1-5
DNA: TGTGCCAGCAGCGGCAATCCGGGGCTACCAACAGATAGCAATCAGCCCCAGCATTTT
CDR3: CASSGNPGLPTDSNQPQHF

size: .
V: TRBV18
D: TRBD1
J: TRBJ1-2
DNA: TGTGCCAGCTCACCCCGGACAGGGGACTATGGCTACACCTTC
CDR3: CASSPRTGDYGYTF

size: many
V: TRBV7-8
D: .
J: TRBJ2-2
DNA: TGTGCCAGCAGCTCGACAAGGGACACCGGGGAGCTGTTTTTT
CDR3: CASSSTRDTGELFF

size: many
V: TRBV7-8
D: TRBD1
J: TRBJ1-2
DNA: TGTGCCAGCAGCTCGGGACAGGCTAACTATGGCTACACCTTC
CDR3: CASSSGQANYGYTF

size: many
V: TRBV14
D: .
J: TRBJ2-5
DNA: TGTGCCAGCAGCCAACGAATGGGGGCCCAAGAGACCCAGTACTTC
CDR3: CASSQRMGAQETQYF

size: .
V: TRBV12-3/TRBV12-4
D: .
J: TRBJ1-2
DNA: TGTGCCAGCGGGGACCGTGGAGGATACACCTTC
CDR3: CASGDRGGYTF

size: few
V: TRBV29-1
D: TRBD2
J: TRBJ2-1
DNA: TGCAGCGTTGAAGATCCAACCCTAGCGGGAGTCTCCTACAATGAGCAGTTCTTC
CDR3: CSVEDPTLAGVSYNEQFF

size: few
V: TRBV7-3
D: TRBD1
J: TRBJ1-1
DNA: TGTGCCAGCAGCCTACTAGACAGGGATGAAGCTTTCTTT
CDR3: CASSLLDRDEAFF

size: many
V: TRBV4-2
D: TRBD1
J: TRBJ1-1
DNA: TGTGCCAGCAGCCAAGAGATGGCCCAGGCAGGGGGGACTGAAGCTTTCTTT
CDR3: CASSQEMAQAGGTEAFF

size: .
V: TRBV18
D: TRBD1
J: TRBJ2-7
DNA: TGTGCCAGCTCCGAGGGACAGGGAGGTGGCAACGAGCAGTACTTC
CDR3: CASSEGQGGGNEQYF

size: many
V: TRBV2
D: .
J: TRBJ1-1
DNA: TGTGCCACCCCAGGGATGAACACTGAAGCTTTCTTT
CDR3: CATPGMNTEAFF

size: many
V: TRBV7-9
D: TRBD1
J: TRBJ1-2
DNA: TGTGCCAGCGACAGGGAGGGGAGTTATGGCTACACCTTC
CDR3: CASDREGSYGYTF

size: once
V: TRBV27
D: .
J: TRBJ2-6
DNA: TGTGCCAGCAGAACGGCCAACGTCCTGACTTTC
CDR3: CASRTANVLTF

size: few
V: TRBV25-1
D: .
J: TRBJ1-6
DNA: TGTGCCAGCAGTGACCGGGACGTGGGTCACTATAATTCACCCCTCCACTTT
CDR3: CASSDRDVGHYNSPLHF

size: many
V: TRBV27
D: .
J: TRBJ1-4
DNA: TGTGCCAGCATGGCTCAGGAAGGTGAAAAACTGTTTTTT
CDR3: CASMAQEGEKLFF

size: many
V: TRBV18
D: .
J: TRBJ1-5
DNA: TGTGCCAGCTCACAGGAGAGGGATCAGCCCCAGCATTTT
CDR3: CASSQERDQPQHF

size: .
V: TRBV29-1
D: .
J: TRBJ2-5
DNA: TGCAGCGTTGAGGGGGTACGCGGAGAGACCCAGTACTTC
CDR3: CSVEGVRGETQYF